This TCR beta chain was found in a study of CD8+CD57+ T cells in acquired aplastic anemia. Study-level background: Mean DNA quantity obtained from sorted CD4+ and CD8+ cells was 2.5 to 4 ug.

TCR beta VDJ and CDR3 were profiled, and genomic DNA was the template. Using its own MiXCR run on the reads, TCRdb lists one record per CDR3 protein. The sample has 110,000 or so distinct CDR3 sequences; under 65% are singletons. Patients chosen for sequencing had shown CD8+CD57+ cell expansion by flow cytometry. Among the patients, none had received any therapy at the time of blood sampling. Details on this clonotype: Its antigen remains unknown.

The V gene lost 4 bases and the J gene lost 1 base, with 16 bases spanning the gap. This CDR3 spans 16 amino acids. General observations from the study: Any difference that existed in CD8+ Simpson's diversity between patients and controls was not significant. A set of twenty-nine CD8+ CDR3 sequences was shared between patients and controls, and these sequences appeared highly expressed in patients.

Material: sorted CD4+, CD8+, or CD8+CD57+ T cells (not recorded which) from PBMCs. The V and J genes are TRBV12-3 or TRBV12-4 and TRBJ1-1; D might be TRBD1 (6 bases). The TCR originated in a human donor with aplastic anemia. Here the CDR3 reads CASSSLTGVTNTEAFF. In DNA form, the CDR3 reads TGTGCCAGCAGTTCCTTGACAGGCGTCACGAACACTGAAGCTTTCTTT.